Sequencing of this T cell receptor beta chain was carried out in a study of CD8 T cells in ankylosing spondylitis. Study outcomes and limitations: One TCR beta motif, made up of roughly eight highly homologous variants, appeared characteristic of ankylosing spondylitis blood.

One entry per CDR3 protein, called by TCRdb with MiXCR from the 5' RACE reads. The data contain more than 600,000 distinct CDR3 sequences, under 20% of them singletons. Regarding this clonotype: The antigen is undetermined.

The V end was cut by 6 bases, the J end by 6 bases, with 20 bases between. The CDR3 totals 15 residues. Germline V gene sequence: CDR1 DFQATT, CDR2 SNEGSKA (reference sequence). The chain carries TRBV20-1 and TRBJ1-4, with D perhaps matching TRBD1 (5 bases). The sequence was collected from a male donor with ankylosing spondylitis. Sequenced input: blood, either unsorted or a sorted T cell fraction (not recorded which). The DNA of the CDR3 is TGCAGTGCACCCCCCTCAGGGCTGGGTTATGAAAAACTGTTTTTT. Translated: CSAPPSGLGYEKLFF.